This T cell receptor beta chain came from a study of PD-L1 blockade in urothelial cancer. In the study overall: Treatment start was followed by blood analysis at 3 weeks (second dose) and again at 6 weeks.

Time point: pretreatment peripheral blood. Patient disease was locally advanced or metastatic urothelial carcinoma. TCRdb keeps only in-frame clones here, not all; method: immunoSEQ multiplex PCR. Here the sample spans 85,000 to 100,000 clones, more than 75% being singletons. The CDR3 length is 13 residues. Germline CDR1 is MRHNA and CDR2 is SNTAGT. V was pared by 5 bases and J by 3 bases, with 11 bases between. Sequenced material: PBMCs, taken around atezolizumab (anti-PD-L1) treatment. This receptor was taken from a man in his 60s with urothelial cancer. The rearrangement links TRBV6-4 to TRBJ2-7; D remains unclear. The CDR3 spells CASSPEANYEQYF. For the CDR3, the DNA is TGTGCCAGCAGTCCGGAAGCGAACTACGAGCAGTACTTC.